This TCR beta chain came from a study of cytomegalovirus exposure and HLA in healthy donors (TCRdb year 2017). Broadly, across the study: In an earlier analysis of under 750 of the donors, approximately 260 Gb of sequence data and some 100 million unique TCR beta sequences from 150 million to 200 million T cells were reported. An early release covering about 600 HLA-typed donors comprised about 310 gigabases of sequencing data and around 85 million unique TCR sequences. Of the roughly 400 genotyped donors, roughly 80% were placed in the genetic ancestry cluster associated with self-reported Caucasian donors. The study was designed to test whether signatures of past pathogen exposure could be identified by cataloging public T cell receptors. Using immunosequencing, the study profiled T cell repertoires from 666 subjects and related those repertoires to cytomegalovirus serostatus. A separate validation cohort of some 130 different subjects was used in addition to the 666-subject first cohort. The study combined high-throughput TCR immunosequencing, statistical association of individual TCRs with disease status, and machine learning to predict cytomegalovirus infection status. A later analysis re-examined previously published TCR beta repertoires from several hundred donors and added high-resolution HLA genotyping to investigate patterns of TCR occurrence. The later analysis used no new phenotypic data to find candidate immune exposures, relying instead on TCR beta sequences and their occurrence across donors. To decide whether each TCR beta V gene segment behaved as functional or pseudogenic, an earlier analysis of some 540 of the donors relied on high-throughput TCR beta sequencing. Alongside the repertoire data, information on donor age, sex, ethnicity and CMV serostatus was compiled. Genome-wide SNP genotypes for about 55% of the roughly 670 donors were used in a later genetic analysis, which treated that subset as a discovery cohort. Every discovery cohort repertoire had been produced on one sequencing platform. Class I and class II HLA loci were covered by the typing at four-digit resolution. The number of donors typed differed by locus, with about 629-630 for A, B, C, DRB1 and DQB1, around 500 for DQA1, about 610 for DPA1, and under 490 for DPB1. Four to six DR-DQ haplotypes were handled as single units for association and clustering, since linkage in the cohort was strong. Among 398 genotyped donors of the cohort, an average of approximately 200,000 unique TCR beta nucleotide sequences was sequenced per donor, of which about 18% were non-productive.

As encoded in the germline V gene, CDR1 is MDHEN while CDR2 is SYDVKM. The CDR3, cysteine through phenylalanine, is 15 amino acids long. Left in the record is the CDR3 DNA by itself, 45 bases read in frame from the first base. After removal of 5 bases from V and 11 bases from J, the junction retains 17 bases not matched to a gene. Results the study describes overall, beyond this receptor: For the cohort, immune exposure information was limited to CMV serostatus. When HLA alleles, especially DR and DQ, strongly co-occurred, TCR associations were difficult to assign to individual alleles. At a false discovery rate of 0.05, a later analysis linked some 17,000 TCR beta sequences to specific HLA alleles. HLA typing was unavailable for some donors at each locus, so association tests used only the typed subset. Sequencing depth was assumed to be roughly uniform across donors in the presence/absence analyses, though that assumption may not hold. A further reported finding was that TCR beta sequences accurately predicted the HLA-A and HLA-B alleles for most subjects in the first cohort. Most TCR sequences were seen in very few donors, while some public TCRs were found in many individuals. In vitro tests confirmed that three of the cytomegalovirus-associated TCR beta chains recognize cytomegalovirus antigens. The 87-base-pair reads could not distinguish some IMGT-functional V segments, including TRBV6-2 and TRBV6-3, so those segments were excluded. According to a later analysis, parvovirus B19, influenza, CMV and Epstein-Barr virus appeared linked to several top co-occurrence clusters. The study gave a list of some 150 TCR beta chains associated with cytomegalovirus. It was suggested by the authors that the approach could potentially be generalized to other disease states and immunological phenotypes. Cytomegalovirus status was reported to be diagnosed by the classifier with high specificity and sensitivity in both the original and validation cohorts. Broadly in line with IMGT annotations, most TCR beta V segments showed up in productive rearrangements about 87% or about 30% of the time in an earlier analysis of under 700 of the donors. According to a later genetic analysis, donors in an Asian-associated ancestry cluster had fewer N-insertions in productive TCRs than the approximately 670-donor mean. A later analysis found that TCR association rates varied across HLA loci, with DRB1 alleles showing the most associated TCRs and HLA-C alleles the fewest. In a later analysis, HLA-associated TCR beta chains were found to be more clonally expanded and to have lower generation probabilities than equally common non-associated chains. A cluster of highly shared sequence variants was judged likely to be a technical artifact of the sequencing pipeline. V-gene and J-gene trimming of TCR beta chains was associated with a missense DCLRE1C variant in a later genetic analysis, and the association was replicated in an independent cohort. Linkage disequilibrium might explain the correlated functional status among segregating V segments, but an unknown experimental factor could not be excluded. Because counts were too low, some 17 rarely observed V segments, including chromosome 9 orphons, were excluded from the earlier analysis of a few hundred of the donors. In this cohort, only TCR beta chains were sequenced, and detectable features were limited by the absence of alpha or paired-chain data. Most CMV-associated TCR beta chains appeared to be HLA-restricted in a later analysis, and the HLA associations seemed to be driven largely by CMV exposure.

The library was made by the immunoSEQ multiplex PCR assay. For the multiplex PCR, a mixture combining 60 forward primers for TCR Vbeta segments and 13 reverse primers for TCR Jbeta segments was used. A multiplex PCR assay on genomic DNA amplified the CDR3 region of rearranged TCR beta genes. Amplified TCR beta libraries were sequenced as 87-base-pair reads on the Illumina HiSeq System. On the study's bioinformatics: In a later analysis, approximately 74 million unique TCR beta chains were counted across the 500 to 700 repertoires, and about 9.9 million of these chains were shared by at least two donors. To remove PCR and sequencing errors, raw reads were error-corrected and collapsed into unique sequences using a nearest-neighbor algorithm that merged closely related sequences. V, D and J gene segments were assigned by aligning CDR3 sequences to IMGT reference sequences. For a sequence to be retained, at least a six-nucleotide match to both a V gene segment and a J gene segment was required. A rearrangement was called productive if the CDR3 had no stop codons and remained in frame with V and J, and every other rearrangement was called non-productive. Following IMGT convention, CDR3 was defined as the stretch from the second conserved V-encoded cysteine up to the conserved J-encoded phenylalanine. The earlier analysis of fewer than 700 of the donors excluded sequences that lacked an unambiguous match to a single V gene segment. An earlier analysis of a few hundred of the donors called V segments functional above 56.7% productive rearrangements and segregating when the between-donor standard deviation exceeded 5%. A statistical classification framework was developed to diagnose cytomegalovirus status using the catalog of TCR beta chain sequences. In a later analysis, V and J genes were assigned by comparing TCR nucleotide sequences against IMGT/GENE-DB human TR gene sequences. A later analysis assigned CDR3 sequences and most-parsimonious VDJ recombination scenarios with the TCRdist pipeline. In a later analysis, every TCR beta chain was defined by the combination of its CDR3 amino acid sequence and its V-gene family, and reads without a unique V-gene family were dropped. In a later analysis, 450 to 600 highly shared, low-generation-probability nucleotide sequences were removed to address suspected cross-contamination and a sequencing artifact. In a later analysis, a clonal expansion index for each public chain was calculated from normalized within-repertoire ranks of inferred template counts. Generation probabilities in a later analysis came from a VDJ recombination model fitted to out-of-frame rearrangements, and those results were checked against IGoR. A later analysis scored TCR-TCR, TCR-HLA and TCR-CMV co-occurrence with hypergeometric tests, applying a repertoire-size bias correction to TCR pairs. A later analysis estimated false discovery rates by permuting HLA or CMV assignments 20 times. In a later analysis, co-occurring TCRs were grouped using DBSCAN, with TCRdist sequence similarity added in when clustering inside HLA-allele-positive subsets. Co-occurrence clustering excluded repertoires with fewer than 30,000 or more than 120,000 public chains, plus five with anomalous nucleotide sharing. The clones in this table, taken by TCRdb from immuneACCESS, are in-frame only. Not every clone is retained; where verified, under half of the shortfall comes from an unresolved V gene, and the cause of the rest is unknown. D and trimming come from the DNA, and the V and J calls and clone size come from that table. The sample contains about 120,000 clones, approximately 9.4% of them found a single time. The ten largest clonotypes hold about 3% of the sample.

Details on this clone: It lacks a known antigen. Qualities for individual bases were not recorded, and no much larger clone is one base off.

In total, 630 or so healthy bone marrow donors made up the cohort. At the time of sampling, every cohort member was nominally healthy, though immune exposures that went unrecorded were likely present. The donor tested CMV seronegative, placing the donor among the roughly 350 seronegative members of the cohort. A peripheral blood sample was provided by each donor, and peripheral blood mononuclear cells were used for TCR beta sequencing. Genomic DNA extraction from the blood cell samples was performed with the Qiagen DNeasy Blood Extraction Kit. What was sequenced was PBMCs. Recombination joined TRBV28 with TRBJ1-1, and TRBD1 aligns with 7 junction nucleotides. The clonotype was recovered from a young man in good health and CMV-seronegative. The DNA is as follows: TGTGCCAGCAGTCCCTCCGGGACAGTAACGGAATCGGCTTTCTTT. It translates as CASSPSGTVTESAFF.